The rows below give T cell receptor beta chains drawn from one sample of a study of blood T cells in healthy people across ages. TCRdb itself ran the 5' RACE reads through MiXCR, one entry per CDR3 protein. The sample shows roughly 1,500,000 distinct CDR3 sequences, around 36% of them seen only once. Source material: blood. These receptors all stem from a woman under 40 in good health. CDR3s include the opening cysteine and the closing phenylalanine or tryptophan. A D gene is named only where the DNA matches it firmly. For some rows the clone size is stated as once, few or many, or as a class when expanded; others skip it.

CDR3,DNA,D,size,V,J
CASSQAGLAAYNEQFF,TGTGCCAGCAGCCAAGCAGGACTAGCGGCCTACAATGAGCAGTTCTTC,TRBD2,.,TRBV3-1,TRBJ2-1
CASTEGVGGYTF,TGTGCCAGCACCGAGGGGGTGGGCGGCTACACCTTC,.,few,TRBV6-1,TRBJ1-2
CASSEQSRWMVDGYTF,TGTGCCAGCAGTGAACAGAGTCGGTGGATGGTAGACGGCTACACCTTC,.,few,TRBV6-1,TRBJ1-2
CSATTGGHGYTF,TGCAGTGCCACAACAGGGGGACATGGCTACACCTTC,TRBD1,.,TRBV20-1,TRBJ1-2
CASSQDSQTVAKNIQYF,TGTGCCAGCAGCCAAGATTCTCAGACTGTAGCCAAAAACATTCAGTACTTC,.,.,TRBV14,TRBJ2-4
CASSRGPNSNQPQHF,TGTGCCAGCAGTCGCGGGCCAAATAGCAATCAGCCCCAGCATTTT,.,.,TRBV27,TRBJ1-5
CASSPRVGQGETQYF,TGTGCCAGCAGCCCCCGGGTAGGACAGGGTGAGACCCAGTACTTC,TRBD1,few,TRBV11-1,TRBJ2-5
CSVGAGTTGGELFF,TGCAGCGTTGGGGCAGGGACTACCGGCGGGGAGCTGTTTTTT,TRBD2,.,TRBV29-1,TRBJ2-2
CASSRTSGSSSYEQYF,TGTGCCAGCAGTCGGACTAGCGGGTCAAGCTCCTACGAGCAGTACTTC,TRBD2,.,TRBV6-5,TRBJ2-7
CASRDRFYEQYF,TGTGCCAGTAGGGACAGGTTCTACGAGCAGTACTTC,TRBD1,few,TRBV27,TRBJ2-7
CASSAGDRQNEKLFF,TGTGCCAGCAGCGCGGGGGACAGGCAGAATGAAAAACTGTTTTTT,TRBD1,.,TRBV9,TRBJ1-4
CASRRGSRETQYF,TGTGCCAGCAGACGCGGGTCTAGGGAGACCCAGTACTTC,.,.,TRBV27,TRBJ2-5
CASSPRGTYEQYF,TGTGCCAGCAGCCCCAGGGGGACCTACGAGCAGTACTTC,TRBD1,many,TRBV14,TRBJ2-7
CAWRVGPSAVYGYTF,TGTGCCTGGAGGGTGGGGCCCTCCGCAGTCTATGGCTACACCTTC,.,.,TRBV30,TRBJ1-2
CASSAMDKGRSPLHF,TGTGCCAGCAGTGCAATGGACAAAGGCAGGTCACCCCTCCACTTT,.,.,TRBV6-1,TRBJ1-6
CTSSPLGVGSYNEQFF,TGTACCAGCAGCCCCCTAGGAGTGGGATCCTACAATGAGCAGTTCTTC,.,.,TRBV13,TRBJ2-1
CASSQRTDSYEQYF,TGTGCCAGCAGCCAAAGGACTGACTCCTACGAGCAGTACTTC,.,.,TRBV13,TRBJ2-7
CASSQPEFQNSPLHF,TGCGCCAGCAGCCAGCCCGAGTTTCAAAATTCACCCCTCCACTTT,.,many,TRBV4-1,TRBJ1-6
CASSEGSSKEAFF,TGTGCCAGCAGTGAGGGCAGCAGTAAAGAAGCTTTCTTT,.,.,TRBV2,TRBJ1-1
CASSLAGDRGDNYGYTF,TGCGCCAGCAGCTTGGCTGGGGACAGGGGGGATAACTATGGCTACACCTTC,TRBD1,.,TRBV5-1,TRBJ1-2
CASSPSGLADNNEQFF,TGTGCCAGCTCACCCTCCGGACTAGCGGATAACAATGAGCAGTTCTTC,TRBD2,.,TRBV18,TRBJ2-1
CASSFGGGHNEQFF,TGTGCCAGCAGTTTCGGGGGGGGACACAATGAGCAGTTCTTC,TRBD2,few,TRBV6-5,TRBJ2-1
CASSPGTGPTEAFF,TGCGCCAGCAGCCCCGGGACAGGGCCGACTGAAGCTTTCTTT,TRBD1,.,TRBV4-1,TRBJ1-1
CASTPVGHFDEEQYF,TGTGCCAGCACCCCGGTGGGGCATTTTGACGAAGAGCAGTACTTC,.,.,TRBV28,TRBJ2-7
CSASTGVSYNEQFF,TGCAGTGCTAGTACAGGGGTGTCCTACAATGAGCAGTTCTTC,TRBD1,few,TRBV20-1,TRBJ2-1
CASRPVIRTEQFF,TGTGCCAGCCGACCGGTCATCCGGACGGAGCAGTTCTTC,.,.,TRBV5-8,TRBJ2-1
CASSQEAGGPLNEQYF,TGTGCCAGCAGCCAAGAAGCGGGAGGGCCTTTGAACGAGCAGTACTTC,TRBD2,few,TRBV3-1,TRBJ2-7
CASRRQGAWVTEAFF,TGTGCCAGCAGAAGACAGGGGGCATGGGTCACTGAAGCTTTCTTT,TRBD1,once,TRBV6-2/TRBV6-3,TRBJ1-1
CATAAGTDLTDTQYF,TGTGCCACCGCCGCTGGGACAGACCTCACAGATACGCAGTATTTT,TRBD1,.,TRBV10-3,TRBJ2-3
CASSPAPEAETQYF,TGTGCCAGCAGCCCCGCACCCGAGGCGGAGACCCAGTACTTC,.,many,TRBV9,TRBJ2-5
CAIKTDEQYF,TGTGCCATCAAAACGGACGAGCAGTACTTC,.,few,TRBV10-3,TRBJ2-7
CASSLSVAENQETQYF,TGTGCCAGCAGTTTATCGGTAGCGGAGAACCAAGAGACCCAGTACTTC,.,.,TRBV27,TRBJ2-5
CAASLRTGVQETQYF,TGTGCCGCCAGCCTAAGGACAGGGGTCCAAGAGACCCAGTACTTC,TRBD1,.,TRBV15,TRBJ2-5
CASSLPQASYNEQFF,TGCGCCAGCAGTCTCCCGCAGGCGAGCTACAATGAGCAGTTCTTC,.,.,TRBV4-1,TRBJ2-1
CASSLADRNQPQHF,TGTGCCAGCAGTTTAGCGGACCGGAATCAGCCCCAGCATTTT,.,.,TRBV12-3/TRBV12-4,TRBJ1-5
CASSFSPLAGISTDTQYF,TGTGCCAGCAGTTTTTCCCCTTTGGCGGGGATCAGCACAGATACGCAGTATTTT,.,few,TRBV27,TRBJ2-3
CASSQGRTPYGYTF,TGTGCCAGCAGCCAGGGGCGAACCCCCTATGGCTACACCTTC,.,.,TRBV3-1,TRBJ1-2
CASSPGYRSTDTQYF,TGTGCCAGCAGCCCCGGCTACAGGAGCACAGATACGCAGTATTTT,.,.,TRBV9,TRBJ2-3
CASSPSLTPNYGYTF,TGTGCCAGCAGCCCCTCCTTAACCCCTAACTATGGCTACACCTTC,.,.,TRBV12-3/TRBV12-4,TRBJ1-2
CSVTTGTTGSNQPQHF,TGCAGCGTGACGACCGGGACAACCGGGAGCAATCAGCCCCAGCATTTT,.,.,TRBV29-1,TRBJ1-5
CASSLGGQLMNTEAFF,TGTGCCAGCAGCTTAGGGGGACAGCTCATGAACACTGAAGCTTTCTTT,TRBD1,.,TRBV7-9,TRBJ1-1
CAWKDRTTTQSSYGYTF,TGTGCCTGGAAAGACAGGACAACTACGCAAAGTAGCTATGGCTACACCTTC,.,.,TRBV30,TRBJ1-2
CASSLDPGVSYGYTF,TGTGCCAGCAGCTTGGATCCGGGGGTGAGCTATGGCTACACCTTC,.,.,TRBV5-6,TRBJ1-2
CASSLGRIWTETQETQYF,TGTGCCAGCAGCTTAGGCCGAATCTGGACGGAAACCCAAGAGACCCAGTACTTC,.,.,TRBV13,TRBJ2-5
CANSLSRPAGANVLTF,TGTGCCAACAGCCTATCTCGGCCAGCTGGGGCCAACGTCCTGACTTTC,.,once,TRBV3-1,TRBJ2-6